This entry is about one TCR beta chain. In the authors' workflow: Estimation of nucleated cell counts was performed using reference gene primer amplification. Produced via immunoSEQ multiplex PCR; TCRdb's table is partial and in-frame only. The V and J calls and the clone size are those of that table, but D and trimming were determined from the DNA. The sample has 270,000 or so clones, roughly nine tenths seen once; the top ten hold approximately 0.85%. The sample belongs to a study of blood T cell repertoires in COVID-19. The overall study: COVID-19 samples collected from the United States, Italy and Spain covered acute and convalescent phases. PBMCs, B-cell-depleted T cells, or T cells provided the cDNA or gDNA that made up the material.

Germline CDR1 LNHDA, CDR2 SQIVND (reference sequence). Losses at the gene ends were 6 bases for V and 7 bases for J; bases not matched to a gene: 10. The CDR3 totals 15 residues. The chain carries TRBV19 and TRBJ2-2; 8 nucleotides match TRBD2. The clonotype was recovered from a woman between 40 and 55 years old who had recovered from COVID-19. The material sequenced was peripheral blood. CDR3: CASSRPGGPDGELFF. In DNA, the CDR3 is TGTGCCAGTAGCCGCCCGGGAGGGCCTGACGGGGAGCTGTTTTTT.